The 10 T cell receptor beta chains below all came from one sample that was sequenced in a study of TIL therapy for anti-PD-1-resistant metastatic lung cancer. Sequencing used immunoSEQ v3. The assay was immunoSEQ multiplex PCR, and TCRdb's table has in-frame clones only and misses some. The table records about 52,000 clones, roughly 85% of them present only once. Time point: pre-treatment sample, taken before nivolumab and TIL therapy. Sequences were derived from blood, sampled at baseline. The receptor source for this set is a woman between 25 and 85 years old with non-small cell lung cancer.

The rearrangement joins TRBV18 to TRBJ2-1; possibly TRBD2 for D (6 bases). Germline V gene data show CDR1 as KGHSH and CDR2 as LQKENI. V gave up 6 bases and J gave up 6 bases, with 18 bases separating them. The CDR3 contains 15 residues. CDR3 protein: CASSYRGLVGNEQFF. The CDR3, as DNA: TGTGCCAGCTCCTATAGGGGACTCGTCGGCAATGAGCAGTTCTTC.

The genes are TRBV27 and TRBJ2-1, with 9 bases fitting TRBD2. Trimming at V came to 8 bases and at J to 8 bases, leaving 10 bases not matched to a gene. This CDR3 contains 14 residues. Looked up from germline, CDR1 is MNHEY and CDR2 is SMNVEV (reference sequence). Here the CDR3 reads CASRASGKGYEQFF. The CDR3 DNA follows: TGTGCCAGCCGAGCTAGCGGGAAAGGGTATGAGCAGTTCTTC.

V is TRBV9 and J is TRBJ2-3; D is unclear. The CDR3 is 14 amino acids. V was cut by 0 bases and J by 0 bases, with 5 bases left in between. Germline CDR1 reads SGDLS; CDR2 reads YYNGEE. The CDR3 spells CASSVAPSTDTQYF. CDR3 in DNA: TGTGCCAGCAGCGTAGCTCCGAGCACAGATACGCAGTATTTT.

The rearrangement joins TRBV6-5 to TRBJ1-4, with D tentatively TRBD1 (5 bases). There are 11 residues in the CDR3. Germline V gene lookup returns CDR1 MNHEY and CDR2 SVGAGI. V gave up 2 bases and J gave up 14 bases, with 9 bases separating them. The CDR3, as DNA: TGTGCCAGCAGTTACGCAGGGAGTCTGTTTTTT. Translating gives CASSYAGSLFF.

This clone turned up a few times. The rearrangement links TRBV10-3 to TRBJ2-2; D is unresolved. Trimming removed 2 bases from V and 1 base from J, with 5 bases in between. This CDR3 is 14 amino acids long. Germline assignment: CDR1 ENHRY and CDR2 SYGVKD. Written as DNA, the CDR3 is TGTGCCATCAGTGAGAACGGGAACACCGGGGAGCTGTTTTTT. It codes for CAISENGNTGELFF.

The chain couples TRBV5-1 to TRBJ1-5; weak D call: TRBD1 (5 bases). Trimming pared 1 base from V and 6 bases from J, leaving 23 bases between. The length of the CDR3 is 18 residues. Looked up from germline, CDR1 is SGHRS and CDR2 is YFSETQ. The CDR3 region is CASSLRPQGPERGQPQHF. In nucleotides, the CDR3 is TGCGCCAGCAGCTTGAGGCCTCAGGGACCCGAGCGGGGTCAGCCCCAGCATTTT.

The chain is built from TRBV5-1 and TRBJ1-3; maybe TRBD1 (6 bases). V was pared by 1 base and J by 3 bases, with 8 bases between. The germline gives CDR1 SGHRS, CDR2 YFSETQ. CDR3 length equals 14 residues. CDR3 in amino acids: CASSLPGVGNTIYF. In DNA form, the CDR3 reads TGCGCCAGCAGCTTGCCAGGGGTTGGAAACACCATATATTTT. The whole variable domain, filled in from reference TRBV5-1 and TRBJ1-3, reads KAGVTQTPRYLIKTRGQQVTLSCSPISGHRSVSWYQQTPGQGLQFLFEYFSETQRNKGNFPGRFSGRQFSNSRSEMNVSTLELGDSALYLCASSLPGVGNTIYFGEGSWLTVV.

This chain joins TRBV7-9 and TRBJ2-5; D may be TRBD1 (6 bases). The CDR3 contains 12 residues. Trimming removed 6 bases from V and 4 bases from J, with 9 bases in between. The germline gives CDR1 SEHNR, CDR2 FQNEAQ (reference sequence). CDR3: CASSLQGETQYF. CDR3 DNA: TGTGCCAGCAGTTTACAGGGAGAGACCCAGTACTTC.

This clone has a single count. The chain carries TRBV6-5 and TRBJ2-1; the D is unclear. The germline CDR1 and CDR2 sequences are MNHEY and SVGAGI. This CDR3 is 15 amino acids long. V lost 2 bases and J 3 bases, leaving 11 bases between the germline ends. The CDR3 bases are TGTGCCAGCAGTTACGGCGGAGCTAACTACAATGAGCAGTTCTTC. The encoded protein is CASSYGGANYNEQFF.

The chain couples TRBV11-1 to TRBJ2-7; D is undetermined. CDR3 length: 13 residues. V was shortened by 1 base and J by 5 bases, with 9 bases between the two germline ends. The germline V gene encodes CDR1 SGHAT and CDR2 FQDESV (reference sequence). The CDR3 nucleotides are TGTGCCAGCAGCTTAGAGCAGAGGAACGAGCAGTACTTC. It is translated as CASSLEQRNEQYF.